This T cell receptor (beta chain) was captured in a study of blood T cell repertoires in COVID-19. Study details: Researchers got acute and convalescent COVID-19 samples from the United States, Italy and Spain. PBMCs, B-cell-depleted T cells, or T cells provided the cDNA or gDNA that made up the material.

As handled by the study authors: For nucleated cells, counts were estimated from reference gene primer amplification. The repertoire was sequenced with immunoSEQ multiplex PCR; TCRdb's copy has only in-frame clones and lacks some. V and J calls and clone size follow that table, whereas D and trimming were derived from the DNA. Of tens of thousands of clones in the sample, 85% to 90% are singletons; the top ten hold about 10%. The CDR3 has 16 amino acids. Per the germline V gene, CDR1 is SEHNR and CDR2 is FQNEAQ (reference sequence). The ends were cut back, 5 bases at V and 0 bases at J, with 14 bases in the middle.

This receptor was identified in a man aged 50 to 60 with active COVID-19. The chain combines TRBV7-9 with TRBJ1-5; D is unclear. Sequenced material: peripheral blood. This CDR3 reads CASSEGRFDSNQPQHF. The DNA of the CDR3 is TGTGCCAGCAGCGAGGGTCGGTTTGATAGCAATCAGCCCCAGCATTTT.